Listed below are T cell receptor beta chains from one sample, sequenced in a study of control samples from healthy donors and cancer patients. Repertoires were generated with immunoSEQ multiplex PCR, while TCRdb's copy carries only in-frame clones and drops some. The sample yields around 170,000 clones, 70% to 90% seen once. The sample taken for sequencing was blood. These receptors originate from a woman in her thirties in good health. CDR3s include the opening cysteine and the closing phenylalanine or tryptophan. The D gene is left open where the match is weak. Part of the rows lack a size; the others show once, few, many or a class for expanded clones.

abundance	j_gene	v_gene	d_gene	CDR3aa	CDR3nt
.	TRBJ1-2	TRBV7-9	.	CASTGDRSYGYTF	TGTGCCAGCACCGGTGACAGGAGCTATGGCTACACCTTC
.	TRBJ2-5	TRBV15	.	CATSGVRGRTTIQETQYF	TGTGCCACCAGCGGAGTCCGGGGTCGGACCACAATTCAAGAGACCCAGTACTTC
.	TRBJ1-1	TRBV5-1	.	CASSLDGSQSHTEAFF	TGCGCCAGCAGCTTGGACGGCAGTCAGAGCCACACTGAAGCTTTCTTT
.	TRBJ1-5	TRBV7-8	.	CASSLSGESERGQPQHF	TGTGCCAGCAGCTTATCGGGGGAGAGTGAAAGAGGTCAGCCCCAGCATTTT
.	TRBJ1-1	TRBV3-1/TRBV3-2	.	CASSPLNTEAFF	TGTGCCAGCAGCCCGCTAAACACTGAAGCTTTCTTT
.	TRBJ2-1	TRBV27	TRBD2	CASTERGGRSYNEQFF	TGTGCCAGCACCGAACGGGGAGGGAGGTCCTACAATGAGCAGTTCTTC
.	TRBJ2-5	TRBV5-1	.	CASSLGEFQETQYF	TGCGCCAGCAGCTTGGGCGAGTTCCAAGAGACCCAGTACTTC
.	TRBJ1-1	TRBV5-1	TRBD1	CASSQGVNTEAFF	TGCGCCAGCAGCCAGGGGGTGAACACTGAAGCTTTCTTT
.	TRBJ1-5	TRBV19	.	CASSGPPGQPQHF	TGTGCCAGTAGTGGCCCTCCGGGGCAGCCCCAGCATTTT
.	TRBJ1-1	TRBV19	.	CASNPSPNTEAFF	TGTGCCAGTAACCCCTCCCCGAACACTGAAGCTTTCTTT
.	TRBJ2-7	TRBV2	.	CASSKGTLEQYF	TGTGCCAGCAGTAAGGGGACTCTCGAGCAGTACTTC
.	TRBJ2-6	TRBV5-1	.	CASSPGVSGANVLTF	TGCGCCAGCAGCCCAGGGGTTAGTGGGGCCAACGTCCTGACTTTC
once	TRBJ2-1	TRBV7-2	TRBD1	CASKSIQGGMSNEQFF	TGTGCCAGCAAAAGTATACAGGGGGGCATGTCGAATGAGCAGTTCTTC
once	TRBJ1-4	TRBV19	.	CASSIKRTIEGEKLFF	TGTGCCAGTAGCATAAAACGGACGATCGAGGGTGAAAAACTGTTTTTT
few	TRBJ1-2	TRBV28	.	CASSPSRNWSGYTF	TGTGCCAGCAGTCCCTCCCGGAACTGGAGTGGCTACACCTTC
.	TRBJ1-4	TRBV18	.	CASSPRWDATNEKLFF	TGTGCCAGCTCACCAAGGTGGGATGCAACTAATGAAAAACTGTTTTTT
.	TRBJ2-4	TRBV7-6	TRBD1	CASSPGTGGVYGNIQYF	TGTGCCAGCAGCCCTGGGACAGGGGGCGTGTATGGAAACATTCAGTACTTC
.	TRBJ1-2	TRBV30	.	CAWRGVPGGGYTF	TGTGCCTGGAGGGGGGTTCCGGGGGGTGGCTACACCTTC
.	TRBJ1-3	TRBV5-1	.	CASSLRGAPGNTIYF	TGCGCCAGCAGCTTACGGGGGGCGCCCGGAAACACCATATATTTT
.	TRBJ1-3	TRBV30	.	CAWARGASGNTIYF	TGTGCCTGGGCTAGGGGTGCTTCTGGAAACACCATATATTTT
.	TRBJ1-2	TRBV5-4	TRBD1	CASSFWTGENYGYTF	TGTGCCAGCAGCTTTTGGACAGGGGAAAACTATGGCTACACCTTC
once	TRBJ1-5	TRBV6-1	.	CASSEAGNRLLNQPQHF	TGTGCCAGCAGTGAAGCCGGAAACAGGCTCCTCAATCAGCCCCAGCATTTT
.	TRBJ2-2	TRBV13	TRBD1	CASSIRDRRTGELFF	TGTGCCAGCAGCATCCGGGACAGAAGGACCGGGGAGCTGTTTTTT
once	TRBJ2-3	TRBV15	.	CATSRSGTRTDTQYF	TGTGCCACCAGCAGGAGCGGTACCCGCACAGATACGCAGTATTTT
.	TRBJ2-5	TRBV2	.	CASSEHRYAGETQYF	TGTGCCAGCAGTGAACACCGGTACGCGGGGGAGACCCAGTACTTC
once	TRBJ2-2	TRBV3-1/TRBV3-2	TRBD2	CASSPSSGRAGELFF	TGTGCCAGCAGCCCTTCTAGCGGGAGGGCCGGGGAGCTGTTTTTT
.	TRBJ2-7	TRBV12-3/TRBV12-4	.	CASSSLMGEQYF	TGTGCCAGCAGTTCCCTAATGGGCGAGCAGTACTTC
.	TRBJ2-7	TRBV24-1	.	CATSDFTDTGTYEQYF	TGTGCCACCAGTGATTTCACTGACACTGGTACCTACGAGCAGTACTTC
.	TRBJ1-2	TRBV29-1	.	CSVERRHYGYTF	TGCAGCGTCGAGAGACGGCACTATGGCTACACCTTC
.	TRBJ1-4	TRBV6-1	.	CASSDATLYEKLFF	TGTGCCAGCAGTGACGCCACTTTGTATGAAAAACTGTTTTTT
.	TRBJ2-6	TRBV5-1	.	CASSDDKTSGANVLTF	TGCGCCAGCAGTGACGACAAAACCTCTGGGGCCAACGTCCTGACTTTC
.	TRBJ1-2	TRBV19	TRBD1	CASSFKGQGWYGYTF	TGTGCCAGTAGTTTCAAGGGACAGGGTTGGTATGGCTACACCTTC
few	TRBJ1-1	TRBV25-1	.	CASSEWSRDTEAFF	TGTGCCAGCAGTGAATGGAGCAGAGACACTGAAGCTTTCTTT
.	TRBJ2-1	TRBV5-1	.	CASSLRAGGNEQFF	TGCGCCAGCAGCCTCCGGGCGGGCGGCAATGAGCAGTTCTTC
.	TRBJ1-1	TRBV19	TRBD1	CASNRDRVGEAFF	TGTGCCAGTAATCGCGACAGGGTCGGTGAAGCTTTCTTT
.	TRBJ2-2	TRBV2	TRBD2	CASSEGGGTTGELFF	TGTGCCAGCAGTGAGGGCGGGGGGACCACCGGGGAGCTGTTTTTT
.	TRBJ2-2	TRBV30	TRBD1	CAWSRQGAGELFF	TGTGCCTGGAGCCGACAGGGGGCCGGGGAGCTGTTTTTT
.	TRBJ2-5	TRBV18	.	CASSPYRSSDQETQYF	TGTGCCAGCTCACCGTATAGGTCTAGCGACCAAGAGACCCAGTACTTC
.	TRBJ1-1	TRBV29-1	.	CSVGSSGLTEAFF	TGCAGCGTTGGCAGTAGTGGGTTAACTGAAGCTTTCTTT
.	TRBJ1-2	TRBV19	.	CASNEGGSGSYGYTF	TGTGCCAGTAATGAGGGGGGCTCGGGAAGCTATGGCTACACCTTC
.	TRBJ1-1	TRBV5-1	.	CASSLGQVDTEAFF	TGCGCCAGCAGCTTGGGACAGGTAGACACTGAAGCTTTCTTT
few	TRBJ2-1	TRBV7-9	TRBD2	CASSILADSYNEQFF	TGTGCCAGCAGCATCCTAGCGGACTCCTACAATGAGCAGTTCTTC
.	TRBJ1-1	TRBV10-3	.	CASYTGNTEAFF	TGTGCCAGTTACACAGGCAACACTGAAGCTTTCTTT
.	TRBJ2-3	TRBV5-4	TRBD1	CASSFDRGTDTQYF	TGTGCCAGCAGCTTCGACAGGGGAACAGATACGCAGTATTTT
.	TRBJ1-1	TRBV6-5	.	CASSYSTGSRNTEAFF	TGTGCCAGCAGTTACTCGACAGGTTCTCGGAACACTGAAGCTTTCTTT
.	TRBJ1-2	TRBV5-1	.	CASSLARGYGYTF	TGCGCCAGCAGCTTGGCCAGGGGCTATGGCTACACCTTC
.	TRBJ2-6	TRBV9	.	CASSVIGSGANVLTF	TGTGCCAGCAGCGTAATTGGGTCTGGGGCCAACGTCCTGACTTTC
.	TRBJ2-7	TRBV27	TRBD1	CASRQGNYEQYF	TGTGCCTCTCGACAGGGCAACTACGAGCAGTACTTC
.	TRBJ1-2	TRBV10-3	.	CAISESPSRQGLSGYTF	TGTGCCATCAGTGAGTCACCTAGTCGGCAGGGGTTATCTGGCTACACCTTC